Listed below are T cell receptor beta chains from one sample, sequenced in a study of blood T cell repertoires in COVID-19. Generated by immunoSEQ multiplex PCR, the TCRdb table keeps only in-frame clones and is missing some. The sample holds 300,000 to 400,000 clones, roughly 86% seen once. The sample was peripheral blood. Every receptor here comes from a woman aged 55-70 years with COVID-19, enrolled during active disease. CDR3s include the opening cysteine and the closing phenylalanine or tryptophan. The D gene is left open where the match is weak. Expanded clones get a size class; other rows say once, few or many, or leave the size out.

.,TRBV5-1,TRBD2,TRBJ2-7,TGCGCCAGCAGCCCTTCCGGGACTAGCGGGGAGAACTCCTACGAGCAGTACTTC,CASSPSGTSGENSYEQYF
.,TRBV30,.,TRBJ1-5,TGTGCCTGGAGTGTACGGCGGGGGAGGGAAAATCAGCCCCAGCATTTT,CAWSVRRGRENQPQHF
.,TRBV19,TRBD1,TRBJ2-5,TGTGCCAGTAGCGGACAGGGCGTGAGGGGCCAAGAGACCCAGTACTTC,CASSGQGVRGQETQYF
.,TRBV9,.,TRBJ1-3,TGTGCCAGCAGCGACACACCCAGGTCTGGAAACACCATATATTTT,CASSDTPRSGNTIYF
.,TRBV5-1,TRBD1,TRBJ1-2,TGCGCCAGCAGCTCGCTACCGGGACAGGGGGCGGTTAGCTATGGCTACACCTTC,CASSSLPGQGAVSYGYTF
.,TRBV5-6,.,TRBJ1-2,TGTGCCAGCAGCTTGGGGACACCTTATGGCTACACCTTC,CASSLGTPYGYTF
.,TRBV3-1/TRBV3-2,TRBD1,TRBJ1-2,TGTGCCAGCAGCCAGCGGGACAGATATTATGGCTACACCTTC,CASSQRDRYYGYTF
once,TRBV3-1/TRBV3-2,.,TRBJ1-2,TGTGCCAGCAGCCAAGGGGGGGTACGTGGCTACACCTTC,CASSQGGVRGYTF
.,TRBV5-6,TRBD1,TRBJ2-2,TGTGCCAGCAGCTGGGGCAGGGGGTACACCGGGGAGCTGTTTTTT,CASSWGRGYTGELFF
.,TRBV7-8,TRBD2,TRBJ2-1,TGTGCCAGCAGATGGACTAGCGGGGGGCCGCAGTTCTTC,CASRWTSGGPQFF
.,TRBV3-1/TRBV3-2,.,TRBJ2-7,TGTGCCAGCAGCCCAGCGTTTGGAGGAGTCGAGCAGTACTTC,CASSPAFGGVEQYF
once,TRBV14,.,TRBJ2-3,TGTGCCAGCAGTTACACAGATACGCAGTATTTT,CASSYTDTQYF
.,TRBV12-3/TRBV12-4,TRBD1,TRBJ1-1,TGTGCCAGCAGGAGACAGGGGATTTCCTCAGCTTTCTTT,CASRRQGISSAFF
few,TRBV30,.,TRBJ1-2,TGTGCCTGGAGTGTACGGTTGGGACACACTAACTATGGCTACACCTTC,CAWSVRLGHTNYGYTF
once,TRBV7-8,.,TRBJ2-5,TGTGCCAGCAGCTTAGCAACAGGGCCCTCAGAGACCCAGTACTTC,CASSLATGPSETQYF
.,TRBV10-3,TRBD1,TRBJ2-7,TGTGCCATCAGAGGGACAGGGGACTACGAGCAGTACTTC,CAIRGTGDYEQYF
.,TRBV5-5,.,TRBJ2-1,TGTGCCAGCAGCTGGGGGGGGGCTTCCCCTAAAGAATTAAACAATGAGCAGTTCTTC,CASSWGGASPKELNNEQFF
.,TRBV6-5,TRBD1,TRBJ2-1,TGTGCCAGCAGTTACGACAGGGTACATGAGCAGTTCTTC,CASSYDRVHEQFF
.,TRBV6-6,TRBD2,TRBJ2-3,TGTGCCAGCAGATCAGCGGGGGCCACAGATACGCAGTATTTT,CASRSAGATDTQYF
once,TRBV11-3,.,TRBJ2-7,TGTGCCAGCAGCTTAGCAGGGGACTACGAGCAGTACTTC,CASSLAGDYEQYF
.,TRBV7-8,.,TRBJ1-2,TGTGCCAGCAGCTTAGGAGTTAACTATGGCTACACCTTC,CASSLGVNYGYTF
once,TRBV28,.,TRBJ2-7,TGTGCCAGCTTGTCAGCGGGTTCAGCCTACGAGCAGTACTTC,CASLSAGSAYEQYF
.,TRBV18,TRBD1,TRBJ1-2,TGTGCCAGCTCACCCTTGGACAGGGGTCACTATGGCTACACCTTC,CASSPLDRGHYGYTF
.,TRBV18,.,TRBJ2-1,TGTGCCAGCTTATCCCCAGGTAATGAGCAGTTCTTC,CASLSPGNEQFF
.,TRBV27,TRBD1,TRBJ2-7,TGTGCCAGCGGAGACAGGGGGGTCGAGCAGTACTTC,CASGDRGVEQYF
.,TRBV7-2,.,TRBJ1-6,TGTGCCAGCAGTCGTGGTTGGTCAGGCCAATCACCCCTCCACTTT,CASSRGWSGQSPLHF
.,TRBV3-1/TRBV3-2,.,TRBJ1-4,TGTGCCAGCAGCCAAGCGAGGCCAGCAACTAATGAAAAACTGTTTTTT,CASSQARPATNEKLFF
.,TRBV6-5,.,TRBJ1-2,TGTGCCAGCAGGAACCGGAACTATGGCTACACCTTC,CASRNRNYGYTF
.,TRBV5-8,.,TRBJ1-4,TGTGCCAGCAGCCCCGAGGGCGGGACTAATGAAAAACTGTTTTTT,CASSPEGGTNEKLFF